A single sample gave rise to the 8 T cell receptor beta chains below, sequenced in a study of CD8+CD57+ T cells in acquired aplastic anemia. The TCR beta profiling, which covered VDJ combination and CDR3 sequence, was carried out using genomic DNA as the template. TCRdb independently ran MiXCR on the reads; one entry per CDR3 protein. Of some 220,000 distinct CDR3 sequences in the sample, 34% were seen once. The sample taken for sequencing was sorted CD4+, CD8+, or CD8+CD57+ T cells (not recorded which) from PBMCs. These receptors all stem from a human donor in good health, serving as a control.

For this clonotype: A much larger clone sits a single nucleotide away, making a read error possible. V and J are TRBV20-1 and TRBJ1-2, with 8 bases aligning to TRBD1. The V segment lost 2 bases and the J segment 4 bases; nucleotides outside the gene matches: 6. Germline CDR1 DFQATT, CDR2 SNEGSKA (reference sequence). CDR3 length equals 14 residues. The DNA of the CDR3 is TGCAGTGCTAGACCGTTCACAGGGGGCTATGGCTACACCTTC. Translation: CSARPFTGGYGYTF.

The CDR3 loop reads CASSPMGRDTEAFF. The CDR3 nucleotides are TGTGCCAGCTCACCGATGGGGAGGGACACTGAAGCTTTCTTT. This chain connects TRBV18 to TRBJ1-1; D remains ambiguous. The CDR3 contains 14 residues. V lost 3 bases and J 3 bases, leaving 11 bases between the germline ends. Germline assignment: CDR1 KGHSH and CDR2 LQKENI.

The chain carries TRBV30 and TRBJ1-6, with no clear D. The germline V gene encodes CDR1 GTSNPN and CDR2 SVGIG (reference sequence). The CDR3 spans 15 residues. The V gene lost 7 bases and the J gene lost 5 bases, with 18 bases spanning the gap. The CDR3 reads CASGGSGTNNSPLHF. CDR3 nucleotide sequence: TGTGCCTCCGGCGGGTCGGGAACGAATAATTCACCCCTCCACTTT.

On this clonotype itself: One end of the junction fails to match germline, which may point to a read error. V and J are TRBV2 and TRBJ1-5; no clear D gene. CDR3 length: 12 amino acids. From germline, CDR1 is SNHLY and CDR2 FYNNEI. CDR3 region: CASSGTGRTPLF. CDR3 bases: TGTGCCAGCAGCGGAACCGGGAGAACCCCTTTATTT. The full variable domain, completed using reference TRBV2 and TRBJ1-5, is EPEVTQTPSHQVTQMGQEVILRCVPISNHLYFYWYRQILGQKVEFLVSFYNNEISEKSEIFDDQFSVERPDGSNFTLKIRSTKLEDSAMYFCASSGTGRTPLFGDGTRLSIL.

This clonotype is labeled as medium-sized. J is TRBJ2-7 and V is TRBV2; no definite D call. The CDR3 spans 16 residues. Germline V lookup: CDR1 SNHLY, CDR2 FYNNEI. V shed 2 bases and J shed 4 bases, with 18 bases lying between them. Here the CDR3 reads CASSETLQTPNYEQYF. The DNA for the CDR3 is TGTGCCAGCAGTGAAACTTTACAGACACCCAATTACGAGCAGTACTTC.

This clonotype was detected a few times. V and J are TRBV6-5 and TRBJ1-1; D unclear. The CDR3 extends over 15 amino acids. V was trimmed by 7 bases and J by 5 bases, leaving 20 bases between them. Germline loops: CDR1 MNHEY, CDR2 SVGAGI. The DNA for the CDR3 is TGTGCCAGCATTAACTCTTTCGGGATGGGAACTGAAGCTTTCTTT. Its protein product is CASINSFGMGTEAFF.

The chain links TRBV6-1 to TRBJ1-3; D gene unclear. With 4 bases removed from V and 4 bases from J, the gap between germline ends came to 14 bases. CDR1 is MNHNS and CDR2 is SASEGT in the germline V gene. This CDR3 region has 15 residues. This chain's CDR3 is CASSVEGTRGNTIYF. The CDR3 DNA is TGTGCCAGCAGTGTTGAAGGAACCAGAGGAAACACCATATATTTT.

The chain has TRBV4-1 and TRBJ2-5, with no clear D. CDR1 MGHRA and CDR2 YSYEKL come from the germline V gene. The CDR3 covers 12 residues. V lost 0 bases and J lost 7, with 6 bases in between. Here the CDR3 reads CASSQDRRTQYF. CDR3 bases: TGCGCCAGCAGCCAAGATCGTCGGACCCAGTACTTC.